Listed below are T cell receptor beta chains from one sample, sequenced in a study of cytomegalovirus exposure and HLA in healthy donors. TCRdb keeps only in-frame clones here, not all; method: immunoSEQ multiplex PCR. The sample lists 150,000 to 200,000 clones, 65% to 80% seen once, with under 2.5% in the top ten. The sequenced sample consisted of PBMCs. All receptors derive from a female donor in good health and CMV-seronegative. Both conserved end residues are part of each CDR3. D genes are given only for firm matches. Clone size is stated in some rows and not others, as once, few, many or a class when expanded.

clone_size | d_call | j_call | v_call | cdr3_aa | cdr3_nt
NA | TRBD2 | TRBJ2-7 | TRBV5-1 | CASSFVAGGSYEQYF | TGCGCCAGCAGCTTCGTGGCGGGGGGCTCCTACGAGCAGTACTTC
NA | NA | TRBJ2-7 | TRBV20-1 | CSSGSSYEQYF | TGCAGCTCCGGGTCCTCCTACGAGCAGTACTTC
NA | TRBD1 | TRBJ1-1 | TRBV2 | CASNRAGGTEAFF | TGTGCCAGCAACCGCGCAGGGGGGACTGAAGCTTTCTTT
NA | NA | TRBJ1-2 | TRBV5-1 | CASSYQGSDGYTF | TGCGCCAGCAGTTACCAGGGATCTGACGGCTACACCTTC
NA | NA | TRBJ2-2 | TRBV10-3 | CAISEIGDTGELFF | TGTGCCATCAGTGAGATTGGAGACACCGGGGAGCTGTTTTTT
few | NA | TRBJ1-3 | TRBV7-9 | CASSLSDSGNTIYF | TGTGCCAGCAGCCTAAGCGACTCTGGAAACACCATATATTTT
NA | NA | TRBJ1-3 | TRBV2 | CASSAVGGANTIYF | TGTGCCAGCAGCGCAGTTGGGGGCGCAAACACCATATATTTT
NA | TRBD1 | TRBJ1-3 | TRBV5-1 | CASRPGTGGDTIYF | TGCGCCAGCAGGCCCGGGACAGGTGGCGACACCATATATTTT
few | TRBD2 | TRBJ2-3 | TRBV4-1 | CASSQGKGLAGVAVTDTQYF | TGCGCCAGCAGCCAAGGAAAGGGACTAGCGGGAGTAGCGGTCACAGATACGCAGTATTTT
NA | NA | TRBJ1-1 | TRBV11-2 | CASSLRGKNTEAFF | TGTGCCAGCAGCCTTAGGGGTAAGAACACTGAAGCTTTCTTT
NA | NA | TRBJ1-1 | TRBV29-1 | CSVGWGDTEAFF | TGCAGCGTTGGGTGGGGGGACACTGAAGCTTTCTTT
NA | TRBD2 | TRBJ2-1 | TRBV10-3 | CAISEGQREANEQFF | TGTGCCATCAGTGAGGGGCAGCGGGAGGCCAATGAGCAGTTCTTC
few | TRBD1 | TRBJ1-2 | TRBV19 | CASSNPGTENYGYTF | TGTGCCAGTAGTAATCCCGGGACAGAGAACTATGGCTACACCTTC
NA | TRBD1 | TRBJ2-2 | TRBV30 | CALITGGGTGELFF | TGTGCCTTGATTACAGGGGGCGGCACCGGGGAGCTGTTTTTT
NA | NA | TRBJ1-5 | TRBV6-9 | CANHRRGQPQHF | TGTGCCAACCACCGGAGGGGACAGCCCCAGCATTTT
NA | TRBD2 | TRBJ2-1 | TRBV13 | CASSLSGRSYNEQFF | TGTGCCAGCAGCTTAAGCGGGAGGTCCTACAATGAGCAGTTCTTC
few | NA | TRBJ2-3 | TRBV10-3 | CAIGDLPSTDTQYF | TGTGCCATAGGGGACTTACCTAGCACAGATACGCAGTATTTT
NA | TRBD2 | TRBJ2-1 | TRBV15 | CATSRLLNWTSGSQFF | TGTGCCACCAGCAGACTTTTGAATTGGACTAGCGGGAGTCAGTTCTTC
NA | TRBD1 | TRBJ2-2 | TRBV6-1 | CASSEDRGLGELFF | TGTGCCAGCAGTGAGGACAGGGGGCTCGGGGAGCTGTTTTTT
NA | TRBD1 | TRBJ2-7 | TRBV2 | CASSEEITGGSYEQYF | TGTGCCAGCAGTGAAGAAATAACAGGGGGGTCCTACGAGCAGTACTTC
NA | TRBD1 | TRBJ1-1 | TRBV5-6 | CASSYGTGSEAFF | TGTGCCAGCAGCTACGGGACAGGCTCTGAAGCTTTCTTT
NA | NA | TRBJ2-1 | TRBV5-6 | CASSLTRDGYNEQFF | TGTGCCAGCAGCCTCACTAGAGATGGCTACAATGAGCAGTTCTTC
NA | NA | TRBJ1-5 | TRBV4-1 | CASSQDGIQPQHF | TGCGCCAGCAGCCAAGATGGCATTCAGCCCCAGCATTTT
NA | TRBD1 | TRBJ1-2 | TRBV18 | CASSPPTGAYRYTF | TGTGCCAGCTCACCCCCAACAGGGGCCTATCGCTACACCTTC
NA | TRBD1 | TRBJ1-1 | TRBV12-5 | CASGTGDLEAFF | TGTGCTAGTGGGACAGGGGACCTTGAAGCTTTCTTT
NA | TRBD2 | TRBJ2-3 | TRBV9 | CASSVAGGADTQYF | TGTGCCAGCAGCGTAGCGGGAGGGGCCGATACGCAGTATTTT
few | NA | TRBJ1-6 | TRBV5-6 | CASSPRRGYHNSPLHF | TGTGCCAGCAGCCCAAGGAGGGGTTATCATAATTCACCCCTCCACTTT
NA | TRBD1 | TRBJ1-2 | TRBV10-1 | CASSESGRTGRYTF | TGCGCCAGCAGTGAGTCGGGCAGGACAGGACGCTACACCTTC
NA | TRBD1 | TRBJ2-2 | TRBV23-1 | CASSPGTGGTNTGELFF | TGCGCCAGCAGTCCCGGGACAGGGGGTACGAACACCGGGGAGCTGTTTTTT
NA | TRBD2 | TRBJ2-7 | TRBV7-2 | CASNKLAGDPYEQYF | TGTGCCAGCAACAAACTAGCGGGGGACCCCTACGAGCAGTACTTC